This TCR beta chain appears in the sequencing data of a study of human T cells and chemical hapten exposure. Study as a whole: Upper-back patches of 0.01% DPC were read at 6 days. Study results and caveats: The study found that DPC sensitization did not change TCRs above 1 in 1000 frequency. The formation of large CDR3 similarity clusters by expanded TCRs significantly exceeded that of controls.

Time point defined: patch test 3, about 24 weeks after DPC sensitization. Described treatment: therapeutic diphenylcyclopropenone sensitization with weekly scalp DPC. Each patch test followed a blood draw. This clonotype appeared a few times. The antigen remains undetermined. TCRdb fed the RACE reads into MiXCR, producing one record per CDR3 protein. The data show about 200,000 distinct CDR3 sequences, with around 23% seen just once and roughly 2.3% held by the top ten. Per germline, CDR1 SGHTA and CDR2 FQGNSA. Trimming took off 3 bases at V and 3 bases at J, with 9 bases between the two ends. This CDR3 is 13 amino acids long.

This receptor was taken from a middle-aged woman with alopecia areata. Some clones in this sample may be carry-over from other donors' samples. The V and J genes are TRBV7-2 and TRBJ2-7; D gene unclear. The specimen comprised whole blood, sampled in connection with sensitization to the hapten diphenylcyclopropenone (DPC). CDR3 region: CASSFPNSYEQYF. The CDR3, as DNA: TGTGCCAGCAGCTTTCCAAATAGCTACGAGCAGTACTTC.